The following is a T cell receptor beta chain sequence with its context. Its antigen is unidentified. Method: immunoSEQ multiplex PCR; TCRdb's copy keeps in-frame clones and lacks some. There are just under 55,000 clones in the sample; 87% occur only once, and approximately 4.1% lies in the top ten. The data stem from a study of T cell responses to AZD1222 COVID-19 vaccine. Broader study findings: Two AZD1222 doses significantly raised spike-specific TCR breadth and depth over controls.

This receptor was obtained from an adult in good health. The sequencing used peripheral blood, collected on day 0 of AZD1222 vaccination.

CDR3 sequence: CASSRGDRGNEKLFF. CDR3 sequence (DNA): TGTGCCAGCAGTAGAGGGGACAGGGGTAATGAAAAACTGTTTTTT. This chain connects TRBV28 to TRBJ1-4, with TRBD1 matching over 10 bases. Germline lookup yields CDR1 MDHEN and CDR2 SYDVKM. V lost 5 bases, J lost 4 bases, and 4 bases stayed unmatched. This CDR3 has 15 residues.